This T cell receptor (beta chain) was sequenced during a study of tumor-infiltrating lymphocytes in oesophageal squamous cell carcinoma. TCRdb passed the PCR reads through MiXCR, listing each CDR3 protein once. This sample yields 15,000 to 20,000 distinct CDR3 sequences, of which over 45% are seen a single time; 20% to 30% belongs to the top ten. A word on this clonotype: No conserved phenylalanine or tryptophan is present at the end of the CDR3, so a read error is the likely explanation. It is unclear where the CDR3 begins or ends on the DNA, so no DNA is shown, and the CDR3 is as TCRdb lists it.

This TCR came from a male donor with esophageal squamous cell carcinoma. Sample: esophageal tumor tissue.

The CDR3 region is CASSIAGDEQYFGS. This chain joins TRBV7-2 and TRBJ2-5. Both ends counted, the CDR3 spans 14 residues. Germline assignment: CDR1 SGHTA and CDR2 FQGNSA.